Here is one TCR beta chain with its context. The table lists this clonotype with many counts. Its binding antigen is unknown. No much larger clonotype is one base removed from it; base qualities were not supplied. The data stem from a study of T-cell memory formation after mild COVID-19 (dated by TCRdb to about 2021). Some background on the complete study: TCR sequence clusters from the two donors were found to be largely donor specific. In a couple of donors, T-cell clones that expanded and contracted after mild COVID-19 were followed by sequencing TCRalpha and TCRbeta repertoires longitudinally. Two young, previously healthy adult volunteers, one female and one male, were included in the cohort. Broader findings and caveats from the paper: Contracting CD4+ clones appeared mostly in the CM and EM memory subsets, whereas CD8+ clones were enriched in EMRA. The study covered only a couple of mild cases, and larger cohorts including severe cases with pre-infection samples were considered necessary. The detection of some responding clones in pre-infection memory suggests that pre-existing cross-reactive memory T cells joined the SARS-CoV-2 response. Clones that contracted from day 15 to 85 showed balanced CD4/CD8 phenotypes, whereas a second wave of clones that expanded from day 15 to 37 leaned towards CD4+. SARS-CoV-2 specificity was not confirmed for the second-wave clones peaking on day 37.

TCRdb lists the instrument as Illumina NovaSeq 6000. TCRalpha and TCRbeta cDNA libraries were constructed by 5'RACE with constant-segment primers, with sample barcodes and unique molecular identifiers being introduced. Trizol reagent was used to extract RNA from every sample. Amplification of the libraries took two PCR steps, and the second step added a second sample barcode plus Illumina TruSeq adapters. Sequencing of the libraries was done on an Illumina NovaSeq, producing 2 x 150 bp paired-end reads. Turning to the authors' computational methods: The reads were demultiplexed and collapsed into UMI-guided consensus sequences using migec v1.2.7. With mixcr v2.1.11, UMI consensuses were aligned to TRA and TRB V and J templates and assembled into clonotypes. A clonotype was counted as expanded or contracted only when both edgeR and NoisET called the clonotype significant, with the noise models trained on biological replicates. For edgeR calls, the thresholds were a false discovery rate-adjusted p below 0.01 and a log2 fold-change of 1. As an exploratory analysis of dynamics, max-normalized trajectories of the 1000 most abundant clonotypes were examined by PCA with hierarchical clustering. The CD4 or CD8 phenotype of responding clones was assigned using the separately sequenced CD4+ and CD8+ repertoires. TCRdb handled the public reads itself, with Q25 trimming in fastp and clone calling in MiXCR, and kept productive beta chains. Rows are combined by CDR3 protein, so each entry shows the most common genes and DNA. TCRdb's processing, not the authors' own work, is the source of the V and J calls. The sample table records more than 250,000 distinct CDR3 sequences; over 15% of these occur just once. The top ten clonotypes cover 22% of the sample.

Ficoll-Paque density gradient centrifugation was used to isolate PBMCs. The CDR3 measures 17 amino acids from cysteine to phenylalanine. Only the CDR3 portion is preserved as DNA: 51 bases, with reading frame beginning at the first base. Taken from the germline V gene, the CDR1 and CDR2 loops are SGHRS and YFSETQ. Trimming accounts for 0 bases at V and 7 bases at J, while the number of junction bases matched to no gene is 9. The chain is made from TRBV5-1 and TRBJ2-3; TRBD2 fits 12 bases in the junction. The specimen sequenced was PBMCs or a T cell subset sorted from them (not recorded which). This clonotype was sampled from a man aged 18-30 years who had mild COVID-19 (a few samples of this study predate the infection). The sample titles of this study are shuffled in the database, so cell type and time point are left out; the donor was told from shared clones. The CDR3 region: CASSLETSGGPGHTQYF. The DNA reads as follows: TGCGCCAGCAGCTTGGAGACTAGCGGGGGCCCGGGGCATACGCAGTATTTT. Here the CDR3 is joined to the reference TRBV5-1 and TRBJ2-3 genes, and the full variable domain is: KAGVTQTPRYLIKTRGQQVTLSCSPISGHRSVSWYQQTPGQGLQFLFEYFSETQRNKGNFPGRFSGRQFSNSRSEMNVSTLELGDSALYLCASSLETSGGPGHTQYFGPGTRLTVL.